This paragraph covers one TCR beta chain sequence. This entry comes from a study of cytomegalovirus exposure and HLA in healthy donors. TCRdb's copy holds only in-frame clones and misses some; the assay was immunoSEQ multiplex PCR. The sample consists of more than 95,000 clones, around 86% of them appearing once. The CDR3 length is 15 residues. CDR1 is SNHLY, CDR2 FYNNEI, per germline. The trim removed 6 bases at V and 3 bases at J, leaving 5 bases unmatched. The V gene is TRBV2, the J gene TRBJ2-3; 11 positions agree with TRBD2. This clonotype originated in a woman aged 18-29 years in good health and CMV-seronegative. Sequencing was performed on PBMCs. CDR3 region: CASRGLAGGTDTQYF. The CDR3 nucleotides are TGTGCCAGCAGGGGCCTAGCGGGAGGAACAGATACGCAGTATTTT.